This entry features one TCR beta chain sequence. Its antigen is unknown. Between the trimmed V and J ends, which lost 2 bases and 2 bases, there was a span of 9 bases. The CDR3 has 14 residues. Germline V CDR1 and CDR2: SGHTA, FQGNSA. PCR employed 60 Vbeta and 13 Jbeta primers. The protocol was immunoSEQ multiplex PCR, while the TCRdb copy is restricted to in-frame clones and leaves out a portion. Altogether some 140,000 clones are present, 79% being singletons, with the ten largest covering about 0.97%. This entry is derived from a study of cytomegalovirus exposure and HLA in healthy donors. Overall study results and limits: According to an earlier analysis, most TCR beta V segments yielded productive rearrangements about 87% or about 30% of the time. Whilst most TCR sequences proved rare, a subset of public TCRs occurred across many donors. The listing of roughly 160 TCR beta chains classed them as cytomegalovirus-associated.

The TCR comes from a young man in good health and CMV-seronegative. The chain links TRBV7-2 to TRBJ1-2; D perhaps matches TRBD1 (5 bases). The sample comprised PBMCs. CDR3 protein: CASSLRGGNYGYTF. The CDR3 DNA reads TGTGCCAGCAGCTTAAGGGGAGGGAACTATGGCTACACCTTC.